The entry below gives a single T cell receptor (beta chain) sequence along with its context. Per germline, CDR1 SGHRS and CDR2 YFSETQ. There are 19 residues in the CDR3. Trimming cost V 1 base and J 0 bases, with 17 bases left between them. This entry is derived from a study of blood T cell repertoires in COVID-19. Sequencing used immunoSEQ multiplex PCR; TCRdb keeps in-frame clones, though not all of them. In the table there are around 94,000 clones, over 85% of which are singletons. This chain links TRBV5-1 with TRBJ1-6; perhaps TRBD1 as D (5 bases). Material for sequencing was peripheral blood. This clonotype was sampled from a woman aged 50 to 60 with COVID-19, enrolled during active disease. Here the CDR3 reads CASSLSWRGKDSYNSPLHF. CDR3 coding DNA: TGCGCCAGCAGCTTGTCCTGGAGGGGTAAGGACTCCTATAATTCACCCCTCCACTTT. Drawing the rest from reference TRBV5-1 and TRBJ1-6, the complete variable domain is KAGVTQTPRYLIKTRGQQVTLSCSPISGHRSVSWYQQTPGQGLQFLFEYFSETQRNKGNFPGRFSGRQFSNSRSEMNVSTLELGDSALYLCASSLSWRGKDSYNSPLHFGNGTRLTVT.